This T cell receptor (beta chain) was sequenced in a study of T cells in Graves' hyperthyroidism and ophthalmopathy. As for the study in general: Peripheral blood samples were taken at initial diagnosis, prior to any treatment.

This clonotype was observed many times. The junction differs from germline at one of its ends, possibly a read error. Amplification of TCR beta CDR3 regions used RNA as the template. During a first-round RT-PCR of the TCR CDR3, the HTBI primer set was used. Via MiXCR, TCRdb re-called the multiplex PCR reads, giving one row per CDR3 protein. This sample yields approximately 420,000 distinct CDR3 sequences, of which 14% to 15% are seen a single time; 30% to 35% belongs to the top ten. Patients counted as stable if ophthalmopathy did not develop within 18 months. Source material for PBMCs was more than 7.5 ml fresh peripheral blood. Sequenced input: blood. The TCR sequence derives from a woman aged 25 to 39 with Graves' hyperthyroidism.

DNA of the CDR3: TGTGCCAGTAGTGAAGCGGGTTACTATGGCTACACCTTC. This encodes CASSEAGYYGYTF. This chain links TRBV2 with TRBJ1-2; D is unclear. CDR1 is SNHLY and CDR2 is FYNNEI in the germline V gene. The CDR3 spans 13 residues. The full variable domain, its missing parts supplied by reference TRBV2 and TRBJ1-2, is EPEVTQTPSHQVTQMGQEVILRCVPISNHLYFYWYRQILGQKVEFLVSFYNNEISEKSEIFDDQFSVERPDGSNFTLKIRSTKLEDSAMYFCASSEAGYYGYTFGSGTRLTVV.